Listed below are T cell receptor beta chains from one sample, sequenced in a study of T-cell reconstitution after alpha-beta-depleted transplantation in children. TCRdb itself ran the PCR reads through MiXCR, one entry per CDR3 protein. The sample lists about 200,000 distinct CDR3 sequences, around 5.9% seen once, with around 4.1% in the top ten. This sample comprised PBMCs, obtained before TCRalphabeta/CD19-depleted stem cell transplant. The source is a girl under three years old with combined immunodeficiency, due to receive a stem cell transplant. CDR3s include the opening cysteine and the closing phenylalanine or tryptophan. Fields, in order: CDR3 DNA, CDR3 protein, clone size, J gene, D gene, V gene. D genes are given only for firm matches. Clone sizes are given selectively: once, few, many, or a class where the clone is expanded.

CDR3 DNA: TGTGCCAGCAGTTCGCCCTGGTGGGCTTTCTTT; CDR3 protein: CASSSPWWAFF; clone size: many; J gene: TRBJ1-1; D gene: .; V gene: TRBV12-3/TRBV12-4
CDR3 DNA: TGTGCCAGCAGTTACTCCTCCTACGAGCAGTACTTC; CDR3 protein: CASSYSSYEQYF; clone size: many; J gene: TRBJ2-7; D gene: .; V gene: TRBV6-2/TRBV6-3
CDR3 DNA: TGTGCCAGCAGCTTAGAGGGACTAGAGCAGTTCTTC; CDR3 protein: CASSLEGLEQFF; clone size: many; J gene: TRBJ2-1; D gene: TRBD2; V gene: TRBV9
CDR3 DNA: TGTGCCAGCAGCTTCGGGCAGGCCTACGAGCAGTACTTC; CDR3 protein: CASSFGQAYEQYF; clone size: many; J gene: TRBJ2-7; D gene: .; V gene: TRBV7-8
CDR3 DNA: TGTGCCAGCAGCTTCCGCGGGAGGGCCGGGGAGACCCAGTGCTTC; CDR3 protein: CASSFRGRAGETQCF; clone size: .; J gene: TRBJ2-5; D gene: TRBD2; V gene: TRBV5-6
CDR3 DNA: TGTGCCAGATGGACAGCCTACGAGCAGTACTTC; CDR3 protein: CARWTAYEQYF; clone size: few; J gene: TRBJ2-7; D gene: .; V gene: TRBV7-9
CDR3 DNA: TGTGCCAGCAGCTTATATGGCGTACAGGGGGTTTTTCACACTGAAGCTTTCTTT; CDR3 protein: CASSLYGVQGVFHTEAFF; clone size: .; J gene: TRBJ1-1; D gene: TRBD1; V gene: TRBV11-2
CDR3 DNA: TGTGCCAGCAGTTCCAGAAGACCGGGCTATGGCTACACCTTC; CDR3 protein: CASSSRRPGYGYTF; clone size: .; J gene: TRBJ1-2; D gene: .; V gene: TRBV12-3/TRBV12-4
CDR3 DNA: TGTGCCAGCAGCCATTCGCCTAGAAAAGATACGCAGTATTTT; CDR3 protein: CASSHSPRKDTQYF; clone size: many; J gene: TRBJ2-3; D gene: .; V gene: TRBV7-6
CDR3 DNA: TGTGCCAGCAGCCCTAGGCGGTGGGGGGGGCCCGAACCCTACAATGAGCAGTTCTTC; CDR3 protein: CASSPRRWGGPEPYNEQFF; clone size: few; J gene: TRBJ2-1; D gene: .; V gene: TRBV11-2
CDR3 DNA: TGCGCCAGCAGCTTGTCCTCGGGAACTAATGAAAAACTGTTTTTT; CDR3 protein: CASSLSSGTNEKLFF; clone size: many; J gene: TRBJ1-4; D gene: .; V gene: TRBV5-1
CDR3 DNA: TGTGCCAGCAGTTTATCACCTTTCGCAGCTCAGTTCTTC; CDR3 protein: CASSLSPFAAQFF; clone size: many; J gene: TRBJ2-1; D gene: .; V gene: TRBV27
CDR3 DNA: TGTGCCAGCAGTCAGGCAGGGGGCGCAGATACGCAGTATTTT; CDR3 protein: CASSQAGGADTQYF; clone size: many; J gene: TRBJ2-3; D gene: TRBD1; V gene: TRBV28
CDR3 DNA: TGCAGTGCTACGTCTAGCGGTCATCCGGCCCAGTACTTC; CDR3 protein: CSATSSGHPAQYF; clone size: many; J gene: TRBJ2-5; D gene: TRBD2; V gene: TRBV20-1
CDR3 DNA: TGTGCCAGCTCAGCCACCGGGACAGGGGTAGGTGAGCAGTACTTC; CDR3 protein: CASSATGTGVGEQYF; clone size: few; J gene: TRBJ2-7; D gene: TRBD1; V gene: TRBV18
CDR3 DNA: TGTGCCAGCAGTCTGAAGCGGGAGTTTTGGAATGAGCAGTTCTTC; CDR3 protein: CASSLKREFWNEQFF; clone size: many; J gene: TRBJ2-1; D gene: TRBD2; V gene: TRBV12-3/TRBV12-4
CDR3 DNA: TGTGCCAGCAGCCCCGGACTAGCGGGTAAAGAGACCCAGTACTTC; CDR3 protein: CASSPGLAGKETQYF; clone size: few; J gene: TRBJ2-5; D gene: TRBD2; V gene: TRBV7-9
CDR3 DNA: TGTGCCAGCAGCTTCGGTGACGAGACCCAGTACTTC; CDR3 protein: CASSFGDETQYF; clone size: few; J gene: TRBJ2-5; D gene: .; V gene: TRBV11-3
CDR3 DNA: TGTGCCAGCAGTTTACAGGGGGTCCTCTACGAGCAGTACTTC; CDR3 protein: CASSLQGVLYEQYF; clone size: many; J gene: TRBJ2-7; D gene: TRBD1; V gene: TRBV28
CDR3 DNA: TGTGCCAGCAGTGAAGGCGGGCAGGGACGTTATCAGCCCCAGCATTTT; CDR3 protein: CASSEGGQGRYQPQHF; clone size: .; J gene: TRBJ1-5; D gene: .; V gene: TRBV25-1
CDR3 DNA: TGTGCCAGCAGTTTCCGGCCAGGTAGCAACACTGAAGCTTTCTTT; CDR3 protein: CASSFRPGSNTEAFF; clone size: many; J gene: TRBJ1-1; D gene: .; V gene: TRBV12-3/TRBV12-4
CDR3 DNA: TGCGCCAGCAGCTTGAACACAGAATACGAGCAGTACTTC; CDR3 protein: CASSLNTEYEQYF; clone size: many; J gene: TRBJ2-7; D gene: .; V gene: TRBV5-1
CDR3 DNA: TGCGCCAGCAGCCAAGTGATAGCGGGGGACTACGAGCAGTACTTC; CDR3 protein: CASSQVIAGDYEQYF; clone size: many; J gene: TRBJ2-7; D gene: TRBD2; V gene: TRBV4-1
CDR3 DNA: TGTGCCAGCAGCTTAGGCATCTACAGAAGCTCCTACGAGCAGTACTTC; CDR3 protein: CASSLGIYRSSYEQYF; clone size: many; J gene: TRBJ2-7; D gene: .; V gene: TRBV7-2
CDR3 DNA: TGCAGTGCGAAAAGCTCCTATAATTCACCCCTCCACTTT; CDR3 protein: CSAKSSYNSPLHF; clone size: .; J gene: TRBJ1-6; D gene: .; V gene: TRBV20-1
CDR3 DNA: TGCGCCAGCAGCCAAGAACGGGGTAGCGGCCCACCGGGTGAAGGGCAGTTCTTC; CDR3 protein: CASSQERGSGPPGEGQFF; clone size: many; J gene: TRBJ2-1; D gene: .; V gene: TRBV4-3
CDR3 DNA: TGTGCCAGCAGCCTCTCACCCTCTGACGAGCTAGCCAAAAACATTCAGTACTTC; CDR3 protein: CASSLSPSDELAKNIQYF; clone size: many; J gene: TRBJ2-4; D gene: .; V gene: TRBV4-2
CDR3 DNA: TGCAGCGTTGAAGAGATCTTTAATGAAAAACTGTTTTTT; CDR3 protein: CSVEEIFNEKLFF; clone size: many; J gene: TRBJ1-4; D gene: .; V gene: TRBV29-1
CDR3 DNA: TGTGCCAGCAGCCCCGGGACTAGCGGGAGGGTAGGTCGCTCCGAGACCCAGTACTTC; CDR3 protein: CASSPGTSGRVGRSETQYF; clone size: .; J gene: TRBJ2-5; D gene: TRBD2; V gene: TRBV11-1
CDR3 DNA: TGCAGTGCTAGTTCCAGGAGTGGAAACACAGATACGCAGTATTTT; CDR3 protein: CSASSRSGNTDTQYF; clone size: many; J gene: TRBJ2-3; D gene: .; V gene: TRBV20-1
CDR3 DNA: TGCGCCAGCAGCCACCACAGGTCCCAAGAGACCCAGTACTTC; CDR3 protein: CASSHHRSQETQYF; clone size: many; J gene: TRBJ2-5; D gene: .; V gene: TRBV4-1
CDR3 DNA: TGTGCCAGCAGTGAGATCAGGGATCAGCCCCAGCATTTT; CDR3 protein: CASSEIRDQPQHF; clone size: few; J gene: TRBJ1-5; D gene: .; V gene: TRBV2
CDR3 DNA: TGTGCCAGCAGACCGAGGACAGGTTCCTACAATGAGCAGTTCTTC; CDR3 protein: CASRPRTGSYNEQFF; clone size: many; J gene: TRBJ2-1; D gene: TRBD1; V gene: TRBV7-2
CDR3 DNA: TGCAGTGCTAGACCCTGGAGCTACAATGAGCAGTTCTTC; CDR3 protein: CSARPWSYNEQFF; clone size: many; J gene: TRBJ2-1; D gene: .; V gene: TRBV20-1
CDR3 DNA: TGTGCCAGCAGTTTCGACATCGACCAAGAGACCCAGTACTTC; CDR3 protein: CASSFDIDQETQYF; clone size: many; J gene: TRBJ2-5; D gene: .; V gene: TRBV12-3/TRBV12-4
CDR3 DNA: TGTGCCACCCAGAGCGCCGGGGAGCTGTTTTTT; CDR3 protein: CATQSAGELFF; clone size: many; J gene: TRBJ2-2; D gene: .; V gene: TRBV15
CDR3 DNA: TGTGCCACCAGCAGATCCCGGGGGCAGCTCAATGAGCAGTTCTTC; CDR3 protein: CATSRSRGQLNEQFF; clone size: many; J gene: TRBJ2-1; D gene: .; V gene: TRBV15
CDR3 DNA: TGTGCCAGCAGCCGCGGACAGAACAATGAGCAGTTCTTC; CDR3 protein: CASSRGQNNEQFF; clone size: many; J gene: TRBJ2-1; D gene: .; V gene: TRBV27
CDR3 DNA: TGTGCCAGCAGCCTCGGACTAGCGGTCTACAATGAGCAGTTCTTC; CDR3 protein: CASSLGLAVYNEQFF; clone size: many; J gene: TRBJ2-1; D gene: TRBD2; V gene: TRBV7-2
CDR3 DNA: TGTGCCAGTATGTACGCCTCTGGGGCCAACGTCCTGACTTTC; CDR3 protein: CASMYASGANVLTF; clone size: many; J gene: TRBJ2-6; D gene: .; V gene: TRBV19
CDR3 DNA: TGTGCCAGCAGCATCGGACTAGGGGTTCTAGATACGCAGTATTTT; CDR3 protein: CASSIGLGVLDTQYF; clone size: few; J gene: TRBJ2-3; D gene: TRBD2; V gene: TRBV7-2
CDR3 DNA: TGCAGTGCCTTAAAGCGGGAGGAACTCCCACGCACAGATACGCAGTATTTT; CDR3 protein: CSALKREELPRTDTQYF; clone size: many; J gene: TRBJ2-3; D gene: TRBD2; V gene: TRBV20-1
CDR3 DNA: TGTGCCAGCAGTGACTTCTTCTCGGACGGATATTCTGGGGCCAACGTCCTGACTTTC; CDR3 protein: CASSDFFSDGYSGANVLTF; clone size: many; J gene: TRBJ2-6; D gene: .; V gene: TRBV25-1
CDR3 DNA: TGTGCCAGCAGATCTCCCCTTGGAGCTTTCTTT; CDR3 protein: CASRSPLGAFF; clone size: many; J gene: TRBJ1-1; D gene: .; V gene: TRBV7-9
CDR3 DNA: TGCGCCAGCAGCCAAGGGAGCGGGAGAGGTGCAGATACGCAGTATTTT; CDR3 protein: CASSQGSGRGADTQYF; clone size: many; J gene: TRBJ2-3; D gene: TRBD2; V gene: TRBV4-3
CDR3 DNA: TGCGCCAGCAGCCAATCGATGCTCCCCTACTCTGGAAACACCATATATTTT; CDR3 protein: CASSQSMLPYSGNTIYF; clone size: .; J gene: TRBJ1-3; D gene: .; V gene: TRBV4-1
CDR3 DNA: TGCAGCGTTGCAAGCGAGAGCTCCTACAATGAGCAGTTCTTC; CDR3 protein: CSVASESSYNEQFF; clone size: many; J gene: TRBJ2-1; D gene: .; V gene: TRBV29-1
CDR3 DNA: TGTGCCAGCAGCCAAGTCATGAGGGGGGGGTCCTACGAGCAGTACTTC; CDR3 protein: CASSQVMRGGSYEQYF; clone size: many; J gene: TRBJ2-7; D gene: .; V gene: TRBV4-2
CDR3 DNA: TGTGCCAGTCGACCCCTACGGTCCGGGGAGCTGTTTTTT; CDR3 protein: CASRPLRSGELFF; clone size: many; J gene: TRBJ2-2; D gene: .; V gene: TRBV19
CDR3 DNA: TGTGCCAGTAGTATAGGCGGTAGCGGGGGGCCTCCTGGTAAGGAGCAGTTCTTC; CDR3 protein: CASSIGGSGGPPGKEQFF; clone size: many; J gene: TRBJ2-1; D gene: TRBD2; V gene: TRBV19
CDR3 DNA: TGTGCCAGCAGCTTAGGCGAAATGGGAACCGGGGAGCTGTTTTTT; CDR3 protein: CASSLGEMGTGELFF; clone size: many; J gene: TRBJ2-2; D gene: .; V gene: TRBV7-9
CDR3 DNA: TGTGCCAGCAGCTTAGCGCATGGGGTCGGGAGCTACGAGCAGTACTTC; CDR3 protein: CASSLAHGVGSYEQYF; clone size: few; J gene: TRBJ2-7; D gene: .; V gene: TRBV7-2
CDR3 DNA: TGTGCCTGGGCGGCCTTTACTGAAGCTTTCTTT; CDR3 protein: CAWAAFTEAFF; clone size: .; J gene: TRBJ1-1; D gene: .; V gene: TRBV30
CDR3 DNA: TGTGCCAGCAGTGGACAGGGACATTTCTTTGGCTACACCTTC; CDR3 protein: CASSGQGHFFGYTF; clone size: .; J gene: TRBJ1-2; D gene: TRBD1; V gene: TRBV12-3/TRBV12-4
CDR3 DNA: TGCAGTGCTAGAGACCTTAGCGGGAGGGCCAGCTCAGATACGCAGTATTTT; CDR3 protein: CSARDLSGRASSDTQYF; clone size: few; J gene: TRBJ2-3; D gene: TRBD2; V gene: TRBV20-1